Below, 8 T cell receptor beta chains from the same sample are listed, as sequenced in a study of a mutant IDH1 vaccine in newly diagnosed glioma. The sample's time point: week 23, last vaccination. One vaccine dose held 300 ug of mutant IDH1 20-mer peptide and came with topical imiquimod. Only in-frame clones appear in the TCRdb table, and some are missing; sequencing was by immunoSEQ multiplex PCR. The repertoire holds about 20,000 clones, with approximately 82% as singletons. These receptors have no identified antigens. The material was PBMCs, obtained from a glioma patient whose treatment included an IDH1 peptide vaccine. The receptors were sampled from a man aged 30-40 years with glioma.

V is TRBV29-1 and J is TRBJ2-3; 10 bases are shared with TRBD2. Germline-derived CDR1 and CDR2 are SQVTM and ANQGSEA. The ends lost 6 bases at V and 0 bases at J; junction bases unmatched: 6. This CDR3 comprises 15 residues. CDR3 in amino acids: CSVPGLAASTDTQYF. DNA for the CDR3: TGCAGCGTCCCCGGACTAGCGGCTAGCACAGATACGCAGTATTTT.

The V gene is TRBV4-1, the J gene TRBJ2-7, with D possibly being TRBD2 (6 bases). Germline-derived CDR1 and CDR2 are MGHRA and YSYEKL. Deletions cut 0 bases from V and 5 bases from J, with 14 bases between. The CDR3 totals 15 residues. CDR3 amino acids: CASSQDRDWRDEQYF. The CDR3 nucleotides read TGCGCCAGCAGCCAAGATCGGGACTGGAGGGACGAGCAGTACTTC.

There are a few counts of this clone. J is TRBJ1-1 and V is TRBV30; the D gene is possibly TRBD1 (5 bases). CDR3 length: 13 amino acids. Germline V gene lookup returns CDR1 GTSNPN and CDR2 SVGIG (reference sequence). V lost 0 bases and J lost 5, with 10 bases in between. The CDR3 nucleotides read TGTGCCTGGAGTGTAGGGGTTGGTACTGAAGCTTTCTTT. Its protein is CAWSVGVGTEAFF.

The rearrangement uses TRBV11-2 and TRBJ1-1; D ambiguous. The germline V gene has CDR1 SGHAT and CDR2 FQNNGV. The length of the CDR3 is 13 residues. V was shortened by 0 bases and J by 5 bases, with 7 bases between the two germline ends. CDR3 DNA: TGTGCCAGCAGCTTAGATCTAGGGACTGAAGCTTTCTTT. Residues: CASSLDLGTEAFF.

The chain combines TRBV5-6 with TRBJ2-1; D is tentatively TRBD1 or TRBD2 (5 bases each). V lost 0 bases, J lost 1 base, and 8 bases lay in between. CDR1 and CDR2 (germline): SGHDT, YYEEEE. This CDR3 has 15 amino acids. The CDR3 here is CASSLGGRSYNEQFF. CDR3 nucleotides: TGTGCCAGCAGCTTGGGGGGACGGTCCTACAATGAGCAGTTCTTC.

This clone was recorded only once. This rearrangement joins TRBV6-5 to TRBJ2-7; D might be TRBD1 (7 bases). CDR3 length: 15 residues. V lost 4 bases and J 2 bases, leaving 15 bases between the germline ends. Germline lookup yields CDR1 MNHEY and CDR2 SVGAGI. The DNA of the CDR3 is TGTGCCAGCAGTTCCACACAGGGGAGGCCCTACGAGCAGTACTTC. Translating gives CASSSTQGRPYEQYF.

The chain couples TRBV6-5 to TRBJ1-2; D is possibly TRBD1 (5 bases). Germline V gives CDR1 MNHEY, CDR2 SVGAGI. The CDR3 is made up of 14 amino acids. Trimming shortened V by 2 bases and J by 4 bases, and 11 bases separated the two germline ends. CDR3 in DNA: TGTGCCAGCAGTTACGGGGGATGGGGCTATGGCTACACCTTC. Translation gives CASSYGGWGYGYTF.

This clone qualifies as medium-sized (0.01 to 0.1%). CDR3 coding DNA: TGTGCCAGCAGCCGTACAGGGGTCTCCTACGAGCAGTACTTC. This translates into CASSRTGVSYEQYF. The V and J genes are TRBV7-9 and TRBJ2-7; 7 bases align to TRBD1. Trimming took 5 bases from V and 0 from J; bases not matched to a gene: 4. The length of the CDR3 is 14 residues. CDR1 is SEHNR, CDR2 FQNEAQ, per germline (reference sequence).